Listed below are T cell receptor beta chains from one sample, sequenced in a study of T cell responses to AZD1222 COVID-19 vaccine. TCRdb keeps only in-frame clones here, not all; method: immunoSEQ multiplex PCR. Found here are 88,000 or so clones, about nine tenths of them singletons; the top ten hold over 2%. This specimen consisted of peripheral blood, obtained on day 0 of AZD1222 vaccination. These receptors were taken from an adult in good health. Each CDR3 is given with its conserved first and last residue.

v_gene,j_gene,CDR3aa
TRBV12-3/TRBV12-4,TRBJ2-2,CAGGGRTGELFF
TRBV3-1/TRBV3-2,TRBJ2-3,CASSQETYRDLTDTQYF
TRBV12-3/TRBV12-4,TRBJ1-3,CASSRQGNTIYF
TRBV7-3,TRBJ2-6,CASSLQGGSGANVLTF
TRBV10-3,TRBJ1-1,CAIMVSTEAFF
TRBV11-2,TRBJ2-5,CASSYPNEETQYF
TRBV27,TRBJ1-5,CASSSLTGHLSNQPQHF
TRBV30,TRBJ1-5,CAWSALLMGQGNQPQHF
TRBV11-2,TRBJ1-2,CASSLEGYGYTF
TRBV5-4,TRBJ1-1,CASSDTGGRTEAFF
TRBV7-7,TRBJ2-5,CASSTDRQETQYF
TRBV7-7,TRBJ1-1,CASRIPQTEAFF
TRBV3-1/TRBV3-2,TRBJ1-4,CASSPPGRANEKLFF
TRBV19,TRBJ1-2,CASTEGRRYGYTF
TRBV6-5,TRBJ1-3,CASIGNSGNTIYF
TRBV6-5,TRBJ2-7,CASGIGLASYEQYF
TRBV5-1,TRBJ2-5,CASSLFGGGGETQYF
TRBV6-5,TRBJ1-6,CASSYEGLGDSPLHF
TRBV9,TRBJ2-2,CASSVSTETGELFF
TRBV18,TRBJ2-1,CASSQSVSSYNEQFF
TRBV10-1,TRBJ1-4,CASGRQGGEKLFF
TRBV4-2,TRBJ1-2,CASTPGFYGYTF
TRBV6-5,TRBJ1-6,CASSYVTEDPLHF
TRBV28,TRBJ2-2,CAGGGTLNTGELFF
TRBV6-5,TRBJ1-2,CASSYDRNYGYTF
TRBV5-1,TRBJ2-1,CASSHEKLVKGPNEQFF
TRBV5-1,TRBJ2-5,CASSWENWEETQYF
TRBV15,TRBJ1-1,CATRQGVNTEAFF
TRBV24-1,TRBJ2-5,CATSDDRGKTQYF
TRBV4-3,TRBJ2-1,CASSQRQTFRDEQFF
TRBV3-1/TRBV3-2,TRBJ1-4,CASSAGTGDEKLFF
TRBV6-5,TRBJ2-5,CASRQGGQETQYF
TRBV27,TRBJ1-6,CASSFHNSPLHF
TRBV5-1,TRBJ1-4,CASSEQPTNEKLFF
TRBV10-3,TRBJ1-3,CAISEGGGTGNTIYF
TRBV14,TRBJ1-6,CASSQDYGGASYNSPLHF
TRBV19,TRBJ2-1,CASSTISGGPYNEQFF
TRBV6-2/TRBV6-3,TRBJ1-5,CASSAGGSGQPQHF
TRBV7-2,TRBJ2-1,CASSLSPGGGVLGEQFF
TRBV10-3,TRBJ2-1,CAISVERGGPYNEQFF
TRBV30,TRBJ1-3,CAWANLAGSGNTIYF
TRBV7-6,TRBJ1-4,CASSSGTGREKLFF
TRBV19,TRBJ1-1,CASSILGGVNTEAFF
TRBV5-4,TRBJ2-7,CASSLAGQTYEQYF
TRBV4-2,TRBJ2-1,CASSQLAGDYYNEQFF
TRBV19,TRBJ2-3,CASSPLHNPGTQYF
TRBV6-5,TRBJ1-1,CASSYSVGSFGAFF
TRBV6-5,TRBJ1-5,CASSYSLGVGQPQHF
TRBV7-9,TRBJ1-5,CASSLGSNSNQPQHF
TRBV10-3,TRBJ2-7,CAIAEQTVKPYEQYF
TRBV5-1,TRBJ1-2,CASSLTENYGYTF
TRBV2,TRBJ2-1,CASRAGQGLYNEQFF
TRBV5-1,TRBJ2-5,CASRFARDRGLEETQYF
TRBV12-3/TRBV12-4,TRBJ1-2,CASSGIRAYGYTF
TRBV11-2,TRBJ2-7,CASSLGGPVDYEQYF
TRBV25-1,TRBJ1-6,CASSEWGVHNSPLHF
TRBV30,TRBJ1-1,CAWSVSPNTEAFF
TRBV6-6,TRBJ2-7,CASRRGQGDEQYF
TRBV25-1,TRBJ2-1,CASSALGTSPMDEQFF
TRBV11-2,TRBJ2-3,CASSTGTSSTDTQYF